This entry lists 20 T cell receptor beta chains sequenced from one sample in a study of vaccination effects on CD4 cells after COVID-19. No antigen has been assigned to these receptors. Clones were read by immunoSEQ multiplex PCR, and TCRdb kept only the in-frame ones, dropping some. In the table there are more than 60,000 clones, about 67% of which are singletons. It was after around eleven days of culture that CD4+ T cells were isolated. Two-dose vaccination with either BNT162b2 or mRNA-1273 was given to the participants. The starting material was CD4+ T cells from PBMCs cultured without peptide, obtained after COVID-19 vaccination. These receptors came from a human donor who received a COVID-19 vaccine.

The genes are TRBV12-3 or TRBV12-4 and TRBJ2-3; D not certain. Trimming removed 4 bases from V and 6 bases from J, with 5 bases in between. The CDR3 spans 11 residues. The CDR3 DNA is TGTGCCAGCAGTTACTTGGATACGCAGTATTTT. Encoded protein: CASSYLDTQYF.

The count of this clone is one. The J gene is TRBJ2-5, the V gene TRBV5-1, with TRBD1 matching over 11 bases. Germline values: CDR1 SGHRS, CDR2 YFSETQ. The junction had 12 bases not matched to a gene; V was cut back by 0 bases and J by 2 bases. The CDR3 is made up of 19 amino acids. In DNA form, the CDR3 reads TGCGCCAGCAGCTTGGGCCCGCTAGGAGGACAGGGGGCTCAAGAGACCCAGTACTTC. It yields the protein CASSLGPLGGQGAQETQYF.

The chain joins TRBV15 to TRBJ1-1; D might be TRBD1 (6 bases). The CDR3 length is 18 residues. V lost 1 base to trimming and J lost 4 bases, with 22 bases between them. CDR1 LNHNV and CDR2 YYDKDF come from the germline V gene (reference sequence). CDR3 residues: CATSRGVTARGGPTEAFF. In DNA, the CDR3 is TGTGCCACCAGCAGAGGGGTAACAGCGCGTGGGGGCCCCACTGAAGCTTTCTTT.

As concerns this clone: The same CDR3 is also encoded by other DNA sequences in this sample. The chain joins TRBV18 to TRBJ1-1, with no clear D. Trimming pared 3 bases from V and 4 bases from J, leaving 6 bases between. CDR1 and CDR2 (germline): KGHSH, LQKENI. CDR3 length: 12 residues. CDR3 sequence reads: CASSPGSTEAFF. The CDR3 DNA follows: TGTGCCAGCTCACCGGGGAGCACTGAAGCTTTCTTT.

The V call is TRBV24-1, the J call TRBJ2-1; 12 bases are a match to TRBD2. With V trimmed by 3 bases and J by 7 bases, 15 bases remained unmatched. The CDR3 is 19 amino acids. The germline V gene has CDR1 KGHDR and CDR2 SFDVKD. The chain's CDR3 is CATSDPQTTLAGGPNEQFF. DNA of the CDR3: TGTGCCACCAGTGATCCTCAGACAACTCTAGCGGGGGGGCCTAATGAGCAGTTCTTC.

The chain joins TRBV9 to TRBJ2-5; maybe TRBD1 (6 bases). V lost 3 bases and J lost 1, with 16 bases in between. Germline lookup yields CDR1 SGDLS and CDR2 YYNGEE. The CDR3 sequence is 16 residues long. The CDR3 sequence: CASSATGQTFQETQYF. The DNA of the CDR3 is TGTGCCAGCAGCGCCACAGGACAGACTTTCCAAGAGACCCAGTACTTC.

The rearrangement uses TRBV12-3 or TRBV12-4 and TRBJ2-2, with a possible D match to TRBD1 (5 bases). Trimming took off 3 bases at V and 7 bases at J, with 9 bases between the two ends. This CDR3 region has 13 residues. This CDR3 reads CASSLLGHGELFF. CDR3 sequence (DNA): TGTGCCAGCAGTTTGTTGGGGCACGGGGAGCTGTTTTTT.

This clone was counted between two and nine times. The chain has TRBV6-5 and TRBJ2-7; D is undetermined. V lost 6 bases and J 3 bases, leaving 6 bases between the germline ends. The CDR3 length is 11 residues. Germline lookup yields CDR1 MNHEY and CDR2 SVGAGI. The CDR3 nucleotides read TGTGCCAGCAGAAGTGTCTACGAGCAGTACGTC. It yields the protein CASRSVYEQYV.

V usage is TRBV7-2 and J usage is TRBJ1-2; D unresolved. Germline CDR1 reads SGHTA; CDR2 reads FQGNSA. The CDR3 runs to 12 residues. V lost 0 bases, J lost 4 bases, and 3 bases lay in between. As DNA, the CDR3 is TGTGCCAGCAGCTTAGCGTTCTATGGCTACACCTTC. Translation: CASSLAFYGYTF.

The gene calls are TRBV4-1 and TRBJ1-1; 7 nucleotides agree with TRBD1. This CDR3 is 13 amino acids long. Germline trimming cut 6 bases from V and 0 bases from J; bases unmatched to any gene: 1. Germline-derived CDR1 and CDR2 are MGHRA and YSYEKL. CDR3 loop: CASRGQLNTEAFF. The CDR3 coding sequence is TGCGCCAGCAGGGGACAGTTGAACACTGAAGCTTTCTTT.

The J gene is TRBJ2-2, the V gene TRBV10-1, with D maybe TRBD1 (6 bases). V was cut by 6 bases and J by 0 bases, with 8 bases left in between. The CDR3 totals 14 residues. From germline, CDR1 is WNHNN and CDR2 SYGVQD (reference sequence). CDR3 loop: CASRQGANTGELFF. In DNA, the CDR3 is TGCGCCAGCAGACAGGGTGCGAACACCGGGGAGCTGTTTTTT.

The V and J genes are TRBV5-4 and TRBJ2-5; possibly TRBD2 for D (6 bases). V gave up 3 bases and J gave up 5 bases, with 11 bases separating them. The CDR3 is made up of 13 amino acids. Germline-derived CDR1 and CDR2 are SGHNT and YYREEE (reference sequence). This CDR3 is CASSSAGTETQYF. CDR3 nucleotide sequence: TGTGCCAGCAGCTCCGCGGGGACGGAGACCCAGTACTTC.

This CDR3 reads CSVGDTNNEQFF. Written as DNA, the CDR3 is TGCAGCGTTGGTGATACCAACAATGAGCAGTTCTTC. The J gene is TRBJ2-1, the V gene TRBV29-1; D not resolved. Per germline, CDR1 SQVTM and CDR2 ANQGSEA. This CDR3 spans 12 amino acids. The V and J ends lost 4 bases and 5 bases respectively, with 9 bases between them.

The chain carries TRBV18 and TRBJ2-5, with D perhaps assigned TRBD1 or TRBD2 (5 bases each). V lost 0 bases to trimming and J lost 7 bases, with 15 bases between them. Germline values: CDR1 KGHSH, CDR2 LQKENI. CDR3 length: 15 amino acids. The CDR3 DNA sequence: TGTGCCAGCTCACCACCGTCAGGGACCAAGGCGACCCAGTACTTC. This gives the protein CASSPPSGTKATQYF. The variable domain in full, completed from reference TRBV18 and TRBJ2-5, reads NAGVMQNPRHLVRRRGQEARLRCSPMKGHSHVYWYRQLPEEGLKFMVYLQKENIIDESGMPKERFSAEFPKEGPSILRIQQVVRGDSAAYFCASSPPSGTKATQYFGPGTRLLVL.

The chain couples TRBV5-1 to TRBJ2-1; 7 bases line up with TRBD1. The junction had 1 base not matched to a gene; V was cut back by 0 bases and J by 4 bases. The CDR3 totals 14 residues. Germline V gives CDR1 SGHRS, CDR2 YFSETQ. CDR3 sequence (DNA): TGCGCCAGCAGCTTGGGGGACAGATACAATGAGCAGTTCTTC. Translated: CASSLGDRYNEQFF.

Points on this clone: The DNA is left out, because the CDR3 cannot be placed on it with certainty; the CDR3 is given as TCRdb lists it. The chain uses TRBV19 and TRBJ2-3; TRBD2 was called by the table and not checked on the DNA. 21 amino acids form the CDR3, both terminal residues included. Germline V lookup: CDR1 LNHDA, CDR2 SQIVND (reference sequence). The chain's CDR3 is CASCREIRSILAFRAGDTQYF.

The chain couples TRBV5-1 to TRBJ2-3; 12 bases are shared with TRBD2. The CDR3 spans 16 residues. V gave up 6 bases and J gave up 6 bases; unmatched junction bases: 11. The V gene's germline CDR1 is SGHRS and CDR2 YFSETQ. Here the CDR3 DNA reads TGCGCCAGCAACACCCAACTAGCGGGGGGCAGGGATACGCAGTATTTT. As protein: CASNTQLAGGRDTQYF.

The V call is TRBV18, the J call TRBJ2-3; D not certain. CDR3 length equals 13 residues. Per germline, CDR1 KGHSH and CDR2 LQKENI. V was trimmed by 2 bases and J by 6 bases, leaving 9 bases between them. CDR3 residues: CASSPGPGDTQYF. The DNA for the CDR3 is TGTGCCAGCTCACCAGGCCCGGGCGATACGCAGTATTTT.

The chain combines TRBV7-9 with TRBJ2-7; D gene uncertain. Germline V gene data show CDR1 as SEHNR and CDR2 as FQNEAQ (reference sequence). The CDR3 runs to 12 residues. V was clipped by 2 bases and J by 7 bases, with 9 bases between them. Here the CDR3 DNA reads TGTGCCAGCAGCTTATCTGAGACAGAGCAGTACGTC. This encodes CASSLSETEQYV.

The chain combines TRBV7-2 with TRBJ2-5; D possibly corresponds to TRBD1 (6 bases). The CDR3 extends over 16 amino acids. In germline, CDR1 is SGHTA, CDR2 FQGNSA. V lost 2 bases to trimming and J lost 2 bases, with 15 bases between them. CDR3 coding DNA: TGTGCCAGCAGCTTAACCTTTAGCAGGGGTCAAGAGACCCAGTACTTC. This sequence encodes CASSLTFSRGQETQYF.